Included here is one T cell receptor beta chain sequence, with context. Trimming took 4 bases from V and 0 from J, leaving 13 bases between them. Per germline, CDR1 MNHEY and CDR2 SVGAGI. The CDR3 runs 16 residues. This record comes from a study of shared clonotypes between healthy human individuals. Replicate PCRs from sorted subsets contained 200 ng DNA, which is 29,000 or so T cell genomes. Clones were read by immunoSEQ multiplex PCR, and TCRdb kept only the in-frame ones, dropping some. This sample has over a million clones, with about three quarters found just once. Sequencing used memory CD4+ T cells sorted from blood. The subset was: CD45RA-negative fraction. This receptor was taken from a man between 18 and 29 years old in good health. V gene TRBV6-5 combines with J gene TRBJ1-5; a weak D match, TRBD1 (6 bases). The CDR3: CASSFGTPNSNQPQHF. The CDR3 DNA is TGTGCCAGCAGTTTCGGGACACCGAATAGCAATCAGCCCCAGCATTTT.